This T cell receptor beta chain came from a study of beta chain features in type 1 diabetes. This clone turned up a few times. The antigen is unknown. Stem cell-like memory, regulatory, central memory and naive CD4+ cells were sorted via CD45RO/CCR7/CD25/CD127/CD95/CD27. CDR1 is SGHTA and CDR2 is FQGNSA in the germline V gene. Trimming took 4 bases from V and 2 from J, leaving 11 bases between them. The CDR3 extends over 14 amino acids. Study results and caveats: Type 1 diabetes patients showed fewer insertions and more deletions at VDJ junctions. Relative to healthy donors, patients appeared to have naive, central memory and Treg TCRB repertoires that were more similar. Type 1 diabetes patients showed a moderate but significant shortening of TCRB CDR3s in all four CD4+ subsets.

Expressed TCRB transcripts were sequenced because the entire RNA isolate underwent reverse transcription. TCRdb keeps only in-frame clones here, not all; method: immunoSEQ multiplex PCR. The sample includes 35,000 to 50,000 clones, roughly 45% of them seen just once. This clonotype originated in a woman aged 30 to 39 in good health. V gene TRBV7-2 combines with J gene TRBJ1-2; the D is unclear. The sample taken for sequencing was stem cell memory CD4+ T cells from blood. The CDR3 DNA reads as TGTGCCAGCAGCTCCCATCCCGGGAACTATGGCTACACCTTC. It translates to CASSSHPGNYGYTF.